The subject of this entry is one TCR beta chain. The target antigen is unknown. Naive and memory CD4+ T cells came from enriched cryopreserved PBMCs. Data came from immunoSEQ multiplex PCR; TCRdb stores just in-frame clones and leaves some out. The table records some 11,000 clones, about 87% of them present only once. This sample was taken from a study of CD4 T cells in relation to SARS-CoV-2 and coronaviruses. Study as a whole: Convalescent donors were aged 21 to 72, with median approximately 40 years. The HLA restriction of the shared crossreactive spike epitopes was mapped.

Germline lookup yields CDR1 GTSNPN and CDR2 SVGIG (reference sequence). CDR3 length equals 13 residues. Trimming stripped 6 bases from V and 6 bases from J, with 14 bases between. Whole-study results and caveats: SARS-CoV-2-driven expansion was significantly weaker in crossreactive than monoreactive clones.

The TCR comes from an adult with COVID-19. The sample consisted of naive CD4+ T cells from PBMCs. Subset reported: naive CD4+ T cells isolated by negative enrichment. The chain couples TRBV30 to TRBJ2-2, with D tentatively TRBD2 (6 bases). CDR3 residues: CACNVRRAGELFF. DNA of the CDR3: TGTGCCTGTAACGTCAGGAGGGCCGGGGAGCTGTTTTTT. The variable domain in full, completed from reference TRBV30 and TRBJ2-2, reads SQTIHQWPATLVQPVGSPLSLECTVEGTSNPNLYWYRQAAGRGLQLLFYSVGIGQISSEVPQNLSASRPQDRQFILSSKKLLLSDSGFYLCACNVRRAGELFFGEGSRLTVL.